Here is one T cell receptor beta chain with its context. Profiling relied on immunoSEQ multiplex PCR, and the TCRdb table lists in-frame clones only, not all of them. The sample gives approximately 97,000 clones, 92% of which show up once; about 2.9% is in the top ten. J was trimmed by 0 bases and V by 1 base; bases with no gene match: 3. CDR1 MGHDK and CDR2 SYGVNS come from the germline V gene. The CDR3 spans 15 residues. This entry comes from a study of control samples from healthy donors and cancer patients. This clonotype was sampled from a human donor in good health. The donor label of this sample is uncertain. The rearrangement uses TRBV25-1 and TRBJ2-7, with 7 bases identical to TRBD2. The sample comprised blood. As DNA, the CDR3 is TGTGCCAGCAGTGAATTACGGACTAGCTCCTACGAGCAGTACTTC. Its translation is CASSELRTSSYEQYF.